This entry lists 31 T cell receptor beta chains sequenced from one sample in a study of CD8 T cells in ankylosing spondylitis. TCRdb reprocessed the 5' RACE reads with MiXCR, giving one entry per CDR3 protein. The sample records around 25,000 distinct CDR3 sequences, about an eighth being singletons. Sequenced input: blood. All receptors derive from a male donor with ankylosing spondylitis or in good health (not recorded which).

This clonotype was counted only a few times. The V gene is TRBV12-3 or TRBV12-4, the J gene TRBJ2-2; 8 positions agree with TRBD1. The CDR3 runs to 15 residues. V lost 6 bases and J lost 5; bases outside the gene matches: 8. The CDR3 sequence: CASRRQGLETGELFF. DNA for the CDR3: TGTGCCAGCAGACGACAGGGGCTCGAGACCGGGGAGCTGTTTTTT.

This clonotype was found many times. This chain uses TRBV7-8 with TRBJ2-2; 12 bases fit TRBD2. J was trimmed by 3 bases and V by 1 base; bases with no gene match: 3. This CDR3 contains 17 residues. Looked up from germline, CDR1 is SGHVS and CDR2 is FQNEAQ. CDR3 nucleotides: TGTGCCAGCAGCTTAGTCCTAGCGGGGGGGTACACCGGGGAGCTGTTTTTT. It specifies CASSLVLAGGYTGELFF. Variable domain in full (rest from reference TRBV7-8 and TRBJ2-2): GAGVSQSPRYKVAKRGQDVALRCDPISGHVSLFWYQQALGQGPEFLTYFQNEAQLDKSGLPSDRFFAERPEGSVSTLKIQRTQQEDSAVYLCASSLVLAGGYTGELFFGEGSRLTVL.

This clonotype was counted a few times. Here the CDR3 reads CASSSGTSVSYNEQFF. CDR3 in DNA: TGTGCCAGCAGTTCCGGGACTAGCGTATCCTACAATGAGCAGTTCTTC. The chain combines TRBV28 with TRBJ2-1; 10 bases match TRBD2. The trim removed 4 bases at V and 1 base at J, leaving 4 bases unmatched. The germline gives CDR1 MDHEN, CDR2 SYDVKM. The CDR3 spans 16 residues.

The chain carries TRBV6-5 and TRBJ2-3, with D perhaps matching TRBD1 or TRBD2 (5 bases each). The V and J ends lost 7 bases and 1 base respectively, with 9 bases between them. Germline values: CDR1 MNHEY, CDR2 SVGAGI. The CDR3 totals 13 residues. The CDR3 bases are TGTGCCAGCATGTTGGGGGGCACAGATACGCAGTATTTT. Protein: CASMLGGTDTQYF.

By share, this clonotype ranks as medium-sized. The chain links TRBV7-2 to TRBJ2-7, with D possibly matching TRBD2 (6 bases). Germline values: CDR1 SGHTA, CDR2 FQGNSA. The CDR3 length is 14 residues. V was pared by 4 bases and J by 0 bases, with 10 bases between. The CDR3 region has the DNA TGTGCCAGCAGCTCCAGGCGGGGCTCCTACGAGCAGTACTTC. It is translated as CASSSRRGSYEQYF. The full variable domain, its missing parts supplied by reference TRBV7-2 and TRBJ2-7, is GAGVSQSPSNKVTEKGKDVELRCDPISGHTALYWYRQSLGQGLEFLIYFQGNSAPDKSGLPSDRFSAERTGGSVSTLTIQRTQQEDSAVYLCASSSRRGSYEQYFGPGTRLTVT.

This clonotype has at least ten counts. The rearrangement joins TRBV12-3 or TRBV12-4 to TRBJ2-2, with 8 bases fitting TRBD1. The length of the CDR3 is 15 residues. V dropped 6 bases and J dropped 1; count of bases not matched to a gene: 4. The CDR3 coding sequence is TGTGCCAGCAGCCTGGGACAGGTGAACACCGGGGAGCTGTTTTTT. Translation: CASSLGQVNTGELFF.

In this sample, this clonotype turned up many times. This sequence joins TRBV28 and TRBJ2-2; 8 bases are a match to TRBD1. The V gene end was trimmed by 2 bases and the J gene end by 3 bases; junction bases not matched to a gene: 2. The CDR3 contains 15 residues. Germline V gene data show CDR1 as MDHEN and CDR2 as SYDVKM. CDR3 region: CASSLVQGDTGELFF. In DNA, the CDR3 is TGTGCCAGCAGTTTAGTACAGGGGGACACCGGGGAGCTGTTTTTT.

This clonotype came up a few times. The chain couples TRBV7-3 to TRBJ2-2; 7 nucleotides match TRBD2. After removal of 5 bases from V and 2 bases from J, the junction contained 11 bases not matched to a gene. CDR3 length: 17 amino acids. Per germline, CDR1 SGHTA and CDR2 FQGTGA. DNA of the CDR3: TGTGCCAGCAGCCCCGAGGGAGGGCGGGATAACACCGGGGAGCTGTTTTTT. Translating gives CASSPEGGRDNTGELFF.

This clonotype was counted ten times or more. V gene TRBV20-1 combines with J gene TRBJ2-1, with D perhaps being TRBD1 or TRBD2 (9 bases each). The V gene lost 5 bases and the J gene lost 4 bases, with 18 bases spanning the gap. The CDR3 spans 15 residues. Looked up from germline, CDR1 is DFQATT and CDR2 is SNEGSKA (reference sequence). Here the CDR3 DNA reads TGCAGTGCTGGACAGGGGACTAGCAGTTACAATGAGCAGTTCTTC. It yields the protein CSAGQGTSSYNEQFF.

This clonotype was seen many times. The V gene is TRBV20-1, the J gene TRBJ2-1, with 7 nucleotides matching TRBD2. Germline assignment: CDR1 DFQATT and CDR2 SNEGSKA (reference sequence). The CDR3 is 18 residues long. J gave up 3 bases and V 4 bases, and 18 bases lay outside the gene matches. The CDR3 bases are TGCAGTGCTATTAGGATGGCTACGGCGGGGGACTTCTACAATGAGCAGTTCTTC. Protein sequence: CSAIRMATAGDFYNEQFF.

This rearrangement joins TRBV6-4 to TRBJ2-2; D unresolved. V lost 3 bases and J lost 1, with 3 bases in between. The germline V gene has CDR1 MRHNA and CDR2 SNTAGT. The CDR3 has 13 residues. In DNA, the CDR3 is TGTGCCAGCAGTGAAGAGAACACCGGGGAGCTGTTTTTT. This sequence encodes CASSEENTGELFF.

A few counts support this clonotype. V usage is TRBV7-9 and J usage is TRBJ2-2; tentative D call: TRBD1 (6 bases). Germline loops: CDR1 SEHNR, CDR2 FQNEAQ (reference sequence). Trimming stripped 3 bases from V and 1 base from J, with 9 bases between. The CDR3 covers 15 residues. Here the CDR3 reads CASSFAQGNTGELFF. The DNA of the CDR3 is TGTGCCAGCAGCTTTGCACAGGGGAACACCGGGGAGCTGTTTTTT.

The rearrangement uses TRBV29-1 and TRBJ2-2; no clear D gene. The V end was cut by 7 bases, the J end by 0 bases, with 3 bases between. From germline, CDR1 is SQVTM and CDR2 ANQGSEA. The CDR3 contains 11 residues. Written as DNA, the CDR3 is TGCAGCGGTACGAACACCGGGGAGCTGTTTTTT. Translation: CSGTNTGELFF.

This clonotype showed up many times. This chain uses TRBV29-1 with TRBJ1-1, with a weak D call TRBD1 (5 bases). CDR1 and CDR2 from the germline V gene are SQVTM and ANQGSEA. Trimming took 3 bases from V and 1 from J, leaving 12 bases between them. The CDR3 covers 14 residues. The CDR3 DNA reads as TGCAGCGTTGAGAGCCCAGGGTGGAACACTGAAGCTTTCTTT. Amino acids: CSVESPGWNTEAFF.

The gene calls are TRBV20-1 and TRBJ2-6, with unresolved D. Trimming stripped 7 bases from V and 2 bases from J, with 9 bases between. CDR1 is DFQATT and CDR2 is SNEGSKA in the germline V gene (reference sequence). The CDR3 is 13 residues long. The CDR3 sequence is CSGNTAGANVLTF. The DNA for the CDR3 is TGCAGTGGGAATACGGCTGGGGCCAACGTCCTGACTTTC.

Ten or more counts support this clonotype. This chain links TRBV6-5 with TRBJ1-2; D may be TRBD1 (5 bases). The CDR3 is made up of 14 amino acids. Germline-derived CDR1 and CDR2 are MNHEY and SVGAGI. Trimming shortened V by 6 bases and J by 2 bases, and 13 bases separated the two germline ends. CDR3 sequence: CASSREVSNYGYTF. The CDR3, as DNA: TGTGCCAGCAGCAGGGAGGTCTCCAACTATGGCTACACCTTC.

This clonotype is labeled medium-sized (0.01 to 0.1%). One end of the junction does not line up with germline, which may come from a read error. The chain employs TRBV7-2 and TRBJ2-1; TRBD2 aligns across 9 bases. This CDR3 is built from 14 residues. Germline CDR1 is SGHTA and CDR2 is FQGNSA. The CDR3 DNA sequence: TGTGCCAGCAGCCTAGCGGGAATCCCCAATGAGCAGTTCTTC. This translates into CASSLAGIPNEQFF.

V gene TRBV15 combines with J gene TRBJ2-7; 11 bases line up with TRBD1. The V segment lost 4 bases and the J segment 4 bases; nucleotides outside the gene matches: 6. Germline-derived CDR1 and CDR2 are LNHNV and YYDKDF (reference sequence). The CDR3 has 15 amino acids. CDR3 amino acids: CATSTARDRGYEQYF. DNA for the CDR3: TGTGCCACCAGCACAGCCCGGGACAGGGGGTACGAGCAGTACTTC.

This clonotype showed up many times. The rearrangement uses TRBV29-1 and TRBJ1-2, with D tentatively TRBD1 (6 bases). This CDR3 is built from 13 residues. Germline values: CDR1 SQVTM, CDR2 ANQGSEA. Deletions cut 1 base from V and 1 base from J, with 7 bases between. The DNA for the CDR3 is TGCAGCGTTGAAGCCAGGGGTAACTATGGCTACACCTTC. This codes for CSVEARGNYGYTF.

This clonotype was seen only a few times. This chain links TRBV20-1 with TRBJ2-7; possibly TRBD1 for D (6 bases). Germline assignment: CDR1 DFQATT and CDR2 SNEGSKA (reference sequence). This CDR3 comprises 14 residues. The V and J ends lost 6 bases and 6 bases respectively, with 21 bases between them. CDR3 DNA sequence: TGCAGTGCAAATAGCGCCAGGGGTACCTCCGAGCAGTACTTC. Its protein is CSANSARGTSEQYF.

This clonotype was counted at least ten times. This rearrangement joins TRBV27 to TRBJ1-4; D is perhaps TRBD1 (6 bases). This CDR3 is built from 18 residues. V was pared by 8 bases and J by 1 base, with 23 bases between. Germline CDR1 reads MNHEY; CDR2 reads SMNVEV (reference sequence). In DNA form, the CDR3 reads TGTGCCAGCGGTCGGAGCTATCAAACAGGGATAACTAATGAAAAACTGTTTTTT. Its protein product is CASGRSYQTGITNEKLFF.

Only one count was recorded for this clonotype. CDR3 DNA: TGTGCCAGCAGCTCGGCAGCGTATTCACCCCTCCACTTT. It codes for CASSSAAYSPLHF. The chain links TRBV28 to TRBJ1-6; D is uncertain. CDR1 MDHEN and CDR2 SYDVKM come from the germline V gene. The CDR3 loop spans 13 amino acids. Trimming took 6 bases from V and 8 from J, leaving 11 bases between them.

This clonotype was seen at least ten times. The rearrangement uses TRBV4-2 and TRBJ2-2; no firm D call. Trimming removed 2 bases from V and 7 bases from J, with 5 bases in between. There are 12 residues in the CDR3. Germline V lookup: CDR1 LGHNA, CDR2 YNFKEQ. Here the CDR3 DNA reads TGTGCCAGCAGCCAACCTGTCGGGGAGCTGTTTTTT. Translation gives CASSQPVGELFF.

This chain connects TRBV29-1 to TRBJ2-1; perhaps D is TRBD1 or TRBD2 (5 bases each). This CDR3 region has 13 residues. CDR1 is SQVTM and CDR2 is ANQGSEA in the germline V gene. Trimming pared 7 bases from V and 3 bases from J, leaving 13 bases between. The CDR3 region has the DNA TGCAGCGGCAGGGACGGTAGCTACAATGAGCAGTTCTTC. It codes for CSGRDGSYNEQFF.

This clonotype was found many times. The chain employs TRBV5-1 and TRBJ2-2; D gene unclear. The CDR3 extends over 15 amino acids. CDR1 and CDR2 from the germline V gene are SGHRS and YFSETQ. Trimming shortened V by 1 base and J by 4 bases, and 11 bases separated the two germline ends. The CDR3 reads CASSLTILTTGELFF. The CDR3 coding sequence is TGCGCCAGCAGCTTGACCATACTCACCACCGGGGAGCTGTTTTTT.

This sequence joins TRBV15 and TRBJ2-5; D might be TRBD2 (5 bases). Trimming took off 8 bases at V and 6 bases at J, with 19 bases between the two ends. This CDR3 has 14 amino acids. Germline V CDR1 and CDR2: LNHNV, YYDKDF (reference sequence). The CDR3 is CATGLWSRRKTQYF. The CDR3 DNA reads TGTGCCACCGGCCTGTGGTCCAGGAGGAAGACCCAGTACTTC.

This clonotype was counted between two and nine times. V is TRBV5-1 and J is TRBJ2-1; TRBD2 matches 12 bases. Trimming removed 0 bases from V and 1 base from J; junction bases left unmatched: 2. From germline, CDR1 is SGHRS and CDR2 YFSETQ. This CDR3 has 17 residues. The CDR3 loop is CASSLGLAGGSYNEQFF. The CDR3 DNA sequence: TGCGCCAGCAGCTTGGGGCTAGCGGGAGGGTCCTACAATGAGCAGTTCTTC. Supplemented by reference TRBV5-1 and TRBJ2-1, the full variable domain reads KAGVTQTPRYLIKTRGQQVTLSCSPISGHRSVSWYQQTPGQGLQFLFEYFSETQRNKGNFPGRFSGRQFSNSRSEMNVSTLELGDSALYLCASSLGLAGGSYNEQFFGPGTRLTVL.

This clonotype was recorded at least ten times. The V call is TRBV29-1, the J call TRBJ1-1; weak D call: TRBD1 (6 bases). This CDR3 region has 13 residues. V was shortened by 7 bases and J by 2 bases, with 14 bases between the two germline ends. Germline CDR1 is SQVTM and CDR2 is ANQGSEA. CDR3 region: CSAREGGNTEAFF. For the CDR3, the DNA is TGCAGCGCCCGGGAGGGGGGAAACACTGAAGCTTTCTTT.

This clonotype was observed at least ten times. The V gene is TRBV6-1, the J gene TRBJ2-4; D remains ambiguous. This CDR3 comprises 13 residues. V lost 2 bases, J lost 1 base, and 3 bases lay in between. CDR1 and CDR2 (germline): MNHNS, SASEGT. CDR3 amino acids: CASSESAKNIQYF. The CDR3 bases are TGTGCCAGCAGTGAATCTGCCAAAAACATTCAGTACTTC.

The chain is built from TRBV7-2 and TRBJ2-2, with unresolved D. The CDR3 contains 12 residues. Trimming removed 3 bases at V and 4 bases at J, with 3 bases between. CDR1 is SGHTA, CDR2 FQGNSA, per germline. CDR3 DNA: TGTGCCAGCAGCTTCCGCACCGGGGAGCTGTTTTTT. This encodes CASSFRTGELFF. Looking up the rest from reference TRBV7-2 and TRBJ2-2 gives the full variable domain: GAGVSQSPSNKVTEKGKDVELRCDPISGHTALYWYRQSLGQGLEFLIYFQGNSAPDKSGLPSDRFSAERTGGSVSTLTIQRTQQEDSAVYLCASSFRTGELFFGEGSRLTVL.

This clonotype was detected many times. The chain couples TRBV28 to TRBJ2-3; D is perhaps TRBD1 or TRBD2 (5 bases each). The ends were cut back, 6 bases at V and 6 bases at J, with 22 bases in the middle. The CDR3 is 16 residues long. The germline V gene encodes CDR1 MDHEN and CDR2 SYDVKM. The CDR3 is CASSSLISPGGDTQYF. The CDR3 region has the DNA TGTGCCAGCAGCTCCCTGATTAGCCCTGGGGGTGATACGCAGTATTTT. Looking up the rest from reference TRBV28 and TRBJ2-3 gives the full variable domain: DVKVTQSSRYLVKRTGEKVFLECVQDMDHENMFWYRQDPGLGLRLIYFSYDVKMKEKGDIPEGYSVSREKKERFSLILESASTNQTSMYLCASSSLISPGGDTQYFGPGTRLTVL.